This T cell receptor (beta chain) emerged from a study of blood T cell repertoires in COVID-19. The data were produced by immunoSEQ multiplex PCR, yet TCRdb's version contains in-frame clones alone and is incomplete. The profile covers around 100,000 clones, with roughly 80% appearing a single time and 13% taken by the ten largest. The V gene end was trimmed by 2 bases and the J gene end by 0 bases; junction bases not matched to a gene: 7. The CDR3 runs to 16 residues. Germline loops: CDR1 MGHRA, CDR2 YSYEKL. The receptor's source is a man aged 50 to 59 with active or convalescent COVID-19. V is TRBV4-1 and J is TRBJ2-7, with TRBD2 matching over 7 bases. The sample taken for sequencing was peripheral blood. This CDR3 is CASSQTLGGDSYEQYF. CDR3 coding DNA: TGCGCCAGCAGCCAAACTCTGGGAGGGGACTCCTACGAGCAGTACTTC.